This T cell receptor (beta chain) stems from a study of CD8+ T cells in alopecia areata. Study summary: Tofacitinib administration to treated patients was oral, at 5 to 10 mg twice daily. The duration of tofacitinib was 6 to 18 months, with 6 months off drug afterward. Severity scoring for treated patients was based on the percentage of affected scalp area. Study-wide results and caveats: Since there was just one nonresponder, nobody can yet say how baseline CD8+ expansion ties to response.

As concerns this clone: The antigen remains unidentified.

cDNA serving as the sequencing template came from extracted, reverse transcribed RNA. Using immunoSEQ multiplex PCR, the repertoire was profiled, and TCRdb retains in-frame clones only, with some absent. This sample yields more than 90,000 clones, of which almost 60% are seen a single time; 15% to 20% belongs to the top ten. Indicated treatment: oral pan-JAK inhibitor, 5-10 mg twice daily. This sequence originates from a human donor with alopecia areata. Sequenced here: CD8+ T cells sorted from blood, sampled between weeks 55 and 70, from a patient treated with tofacitinib.

CDR3 nucleotide sequence: TGCAGCGCAGGGATATCTAATGAAAAACTGTTTTTT. This sequence encodes CSAGISNEKLFF. The genes are TRBV29-1 and TRBJ1-4; maybe TRBD1 (5 bases). This CDR3 has 12 residues. Germline V gives CDR1 SQVTM, CDR2 ANQGSEA. V lost 7 bases and J lost 3, with 9 bases in between.